There are a few counts of the clone carrying this TCR beta chain. The table came from immunoSEQ multiplex PCR; TCRdb's copy has only in-frame clones and leaves some out. The table shows about 390,000 clones, with 75% to 90% occurring only once. Regarding treatment: around 19 received Ad26.COV2.S at low or high dose, single or two shots; about 5 received placebo; per-sample allocation not given. Day 63 following the first vaccine or placebo injection was when the samples were taken. An adult of 18-55 years in Boston served as donor. Spike of the Wuhan-strain SARS-CoV-2 was expressed by an Ad26 vector, which formed the vaccine. This CDR3 has 13 amino acids. Per the germline V gene, CDR1 is SGHDT and CDR2 is YYEEEE. V was cut by 4 bases and J by 4 bases, with 11 bases left in between. The sample belongs to a study of Ad26.COV2.S vaccination and SARS-CoV-2 variants. The wider study: It was the COV1001 Ad26.COV2.S trial arm that included the donor.

The material was peripheral blood, obtained in a trial of Ad26.COV2.S vaccine versus placebo. V gene TRBV5-6 combines with J gene TRBJ1-1, with D possibly TRBD1 on 6 matching bases. The source of this sequence is a person between 18 and 59 years old who received the Ad26.COV2.S COVID-19 vaccine or a placebo. CDR3 in amino acids: CASSATGFTEAFF. In nucleotides, the CDR3 is TGTGCCAGCAGCGCAACAGGGTTCACTGAAGCTTTCTTT.